Sequencing of this TCR beta chain was carried out in a study of CD8+ T cells in alopecia areata. In each case, RNA was isolated and then reverse transcribed into cDNA as the sequencing template. Sequenced by immunoSEQ multiplex PCR; TCRdb stores in-frame clones only, minus some. The profile shows some 180,000 clones, roughly three fifths of them singletons. The CDR3 loop spans 13 amino acids. The ends were cut back, 3 bases at V and 3 bases at J, with 8 bases in the middle. CDR1 is SGDLS, CDR2 YYNGEE, per germline. Study-level results: Scalp samples also contribute reads from the resident alphabeta T cells found in normal skin.

PBMCs yielded sorted CD4+ and CD8+ T cells. Regarding this clone: Its matching antigen is unknown.

The receptor was derived from a human donor in good health. Sequencing used CD8+ T cells sorted from blood. The chain links TRBV9 to TRBJ2-3; a weak D match, TRBD2 (6 bases). The CDR3 DNA sequence: TGTGCCAGCAGCGGGAGGGTGACAGATACGCAGTATTTT. Its protein product is CASSGRVTDTQYF.